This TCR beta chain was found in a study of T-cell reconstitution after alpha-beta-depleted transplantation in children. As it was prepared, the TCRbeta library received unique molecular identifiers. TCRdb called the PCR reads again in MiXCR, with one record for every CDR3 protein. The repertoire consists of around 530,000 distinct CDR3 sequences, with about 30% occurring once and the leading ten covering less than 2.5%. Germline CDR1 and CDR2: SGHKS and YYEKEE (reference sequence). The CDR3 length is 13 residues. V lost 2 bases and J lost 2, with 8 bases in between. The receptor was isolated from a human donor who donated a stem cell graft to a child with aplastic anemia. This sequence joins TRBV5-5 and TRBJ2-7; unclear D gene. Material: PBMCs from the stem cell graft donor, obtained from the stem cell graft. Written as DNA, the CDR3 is TGTGCCAGCAGCTTTGATGGGGCCTACGAGCAGTACTTC. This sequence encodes CASSFDGAYEQYF.